This T cell receptor (beta chain) comes out of a study of CD8+CD57+ T cells in acquired aplastic anemia. About the study: Mean yield of DNA from sorted CD4+ and CD8+ cells was 3 to 3.5 ug.

Worth noting for this clonotype: The antigen remains undetermined.

Sequencing was done on patients that had shown CD8+CD57+ cell expansion by flow cytometry. The diagnosis in all patients was severe acquired aplastic anemia. Patients were treatment-naive when blood was sampled. Investigators profiled TCR beta VDJ and CDR3 from genomic DNA template. TCRdb reanalysed the reads using MiXCR and keeps one entry per CDR3 protein. Here the sample spans about 120,000 distinct CDR3 sequences, about 50% being singletons. Overall study findings and caveats: Patients and controls had in common 25 to 35 CD8+ CDR3 sequences.

The V end lost 3 bases, the J end lost 5 bases, and 16 bases lay between the germline ends. Germline CDR1 LNHDA, CDR2 SQIVND (reference sequence). The CDR3 totals 15 residues. This clonotype was sampled from a human donor with aplastic anemia. What was sequenced was sorted CD4+, CD8+, or CD8+CD57+ T cells (not recorded which) from PBMCs. V gene TRBV19 combines with J gene TRBJ1-2, with D hard to call. The CDR3 region is CASSIGRHIYYGYTF. The CDR3 DNA sequence: TGTGCCAGTAGTATTGGGAGACACATTTATTATGGCTACACCTTC.